Below are 31 T cell receptor beta chains sequenced from a single sample in a study of CD4+ T cells in melanoma. Assay used: immunoSEQ multiplex PCR; TCRdb lists only in-frame clones, some missing. The table has about 140,000 clones, 80% to 95% seen once. The origin of the receptors is a human donor with melanoma.

The gene calls are TRBV7-3 and TRBJ2-3; 9 nucleotides align to TRBD2. V lost 5 bases, J lost 2 bases, and 2 bases stayed unmatched. Germline CDR1 SGHTA, CDR2 FQGTGA. There are 14 residues in the CDR3. The CDR3 region has the DNA TGTGCCAGCAGCCCGGGACTAGCCACAGATACGCAGTATTTT. Protein: CASSPGLATDTQYF. Looking up the rest from reference TRBV7-3 and TRBJ2-3 gives the full variable domain: GAGVSQTPSNKVTEKGKYVELRCDPISGHTALYWYRQSLGQGPEFLIYFQGTGAADDSGLPNDRFFAVRPEGSVSTLKIQRTERGDSAVYLCASSPGLATDTQYFGPGTRLTVL.

The chain carries TRBV7-2 and TRBJ2-1, with unresolved D. From germline, CDR1 is SGHTA and CDR2 FQGNSA. V dropped 5 bases and J dropped 0 bases, with 14 bases sitting between them. The CDR3 is 16 residues long. This chain's CDR3 is CASSGRQASSYNEQFF. The CDR3 coding sequence is TGTGCCAGCAGCGGAAGGCAGGCAAGCTCCTACAATGAGCAGTTCTTC.

The V call is TRBV7-9, the J call TRBJ1-6, with no clear D. The CDR3 is 14 amino acids. Germline V gene lookup returns CDR1 SEHNR and CDR2 FQNEAQ (reference sequence). The V and J ends lost 3 bases and 4 bases respectively, with 7 bases between them. The CDR3 protein is CASSFREYNSPLHF. CDR3 bases: TGTGCCAGCAGCTTCCGGGAGTATAATTCACCCCTCCACTTT.

The chain couples TRBV5-6 to TRBJ1-6, with TRBD1 matching 7 bases. The CDR3 consists of 15 residues. Germline V gives CDR1 SGHDT, CDR2 YYEEEE. J was trimmed by 3 bases and V by 5 bases; bases with no gene match: 5. The CDR3 coding sequence is TGTGCCAGCAGGCGACAGGGCGTCTATAATTCACCCCTCCACTTT. Its protein is CASRRQGVYNSPLHF.

This sequence joins TRBV6-1 and TRBJ2-1; perhaps TRBD1 as D (5 bases). This CDR3 contains 13 residues. V was shortened by 8 bases and J by 3 bases, with 11 bases between the two germline ends. The germline V gene encodes CDR1 MNHNS and CDR2 SASEGT. CDR3 nucleotide sequence: TGTGCCAGCCAGGGTCTGTTCTACAATGAGCAGTTCTTC. It specifies CASQGLFYNEQFF.

V gene TRBV11-2 combines with J gene TRBJ2-7; possible D gene TRBD1, 5 bases. The CDR3 has 14 residues. Germline assignment: CDR1 SGHAT and CDR2 FQNNGV. Deletions cut 5 bases from V and 1 base from J, with 12 bases between. CDR3 in amino acids: CASSLQGESYEQYF. CDR3 coding DNA: TGTGCCAGCAGCCTTCAGGGTGAGTCCTACGAGCAGTACTTC.

The J gene is TRBJ2-1, the V gene TRBV7-9, with TRBD2 matching over 7 bases. Germline CDR1 is SEHNR and CDR2 is FQNEAQ (reference sequence). V gave up 9 bases and J gave up 10 bases; unmatched junction bases: 6. The CDR3 length is 11 residues. CDR3 sequence reads: CASGREVEQFF. CDR3 coding DNA: TGTGCCAGTGGCCGGGAGGTCGAGCAGTTCTTC. The full variable domain, completed using reference TRBV7-9 and TRBJ2-1, is DTGVSQNPRHKITKRGQNVTFRCDPISEHNRLYWYRQTLGQGPEFLTYFQNEAQLEKSRLLSDRFSAERPKGSFSTLEIQRTEQGDSAMYLCASGREVEQFFGPGTRLTVL.

V and J are TRBV19 and TRBJ1-4; 7 bases align to TRBD1. The CDR3 extends over 14 amino acids. Germline loops: CDR1 LNHDA, CDR2 SQIVND (reference sequence). Trimming took 5 bases from V and 8 from J; bases not matched to a gene: 8. CDR3 residues: CASSSGQEPEKLFF. In DNA, the CDR3 is TGTGCCAGTAGTTCCGGACAGGAACCCGAAAAACTGTTTTTT.

V usage is TRBV7-2 and J usage is TRBJ1-2; weak D call: TRBD1 (5 bases). Deletions cut 5 bases from V and 4 bases from J, with 17 bases between. The CDR3 has 15 amino acids. Looked up from germline, CDR1 is SGHTA and CDR2 is FQGNSA. The CDR3 spells CASSLNSKGLYGYTF. The DNA for the CDR3 is TGTGCCAGCAGCCTAAACAGTAAGGGGCTCTATGGCTACACCTTC.

The chain is built from TRBV5-1 and TRBJ2-3; 7 bases map to TRBD1. The germline CDR1 and CDR2 sequences are SGHRS and YFSETQ. Germline trimming cut 4 bases from V and 3 bases from J; bases unmatched to any gene: 5. This CDR3 region has 14 residues. This chain's CDR3 is CASSRQGETDTQYF. Written as DNA, the CDR3 is TGCGCCAGCAGCCGCCAGGGGGAGACAGATACGCAGTATTTT.

The chain joins TRBV6-6 to TRBJ2-5, with 9 bases lining up with TRBD1. This CDR3 has 16 residues. The germline gives CDR1 MNHNY, CDR2 SVGAGI (reference sequence). With 2 bases clipped from V and 2 bases from J, the junction kept 6 bases outside the gene matches. CDR3 protein: CASSYVDRGGQETQYF. The CDR3, as DNA: TGTGCCAGCAGTTACGTGGACAGGGGCGGGCAAGAGACCCAGTACTTC.

This rearrangement joins TRBV18 to TRBJ1-1; 8 nucleotides align to TRBD1. CDR1 and CDR2 from the germline V gene are KGHSH and LQKENI. This CDR3 comprises 17 residues. V shed 0 bases and J 4 bases; nucleotides not matched to a gene: 10. The CDR3 DNA reads TGTGCCAGCTCACCACCCCGGCGTACAGGGGGAGGCACTGAAGCTTTCTTT. It specifies CASSPPRRTGGGTEAFF. The full variable domain, completed using reference TRBV18 and TRBJ1-1, is NAGVMQNPRHLVRRRGQEARLRCSPMKGHSHVYWYRQLPEEGLKFMVYLQKENIIDESGMPKERFSAEFPKEGPSILRIQQVVRGDSAAYFCASSPPRRTGGGTEAFFGQGTRLTVV.

The V and J genes are TRBV27 and TRBJ2-7; TRBD2 might be the D (7 bases). This CDR3 has 17 residues. The germline CDR1 and CDR2 sequences are MNHEY and SMNVEV (reference sequence). Trimming cost V 4 bases and J 0 bases, with 19 bases left between them. CDR3 residues: CASSYRAGAASSYEQYF. DNA of the CDR3: TGTGCCAGCAGTTATCGTGCGGGGGCCGCCAGCTCCTACGAGCAGTACTTC.

The V and J genes are TRBV7-2 and TRBJ2-3; 12 bases align to TRBD2. CDR1 and CDR2 (germline): SGHTA, FQGNSA. The CDR3 loop spans 17 amino acids. With V trimmed by 3 bases and J by 1 base, 5 bases remained unmatched. This chain's CDR3 is CASSFLRTSGGTDTQYF. CDR3 DNA sequence: TGTGCCAGCAGCTTCCTTCGGACTAGCGGGGGCACAGATACGCAGTATTTT.

The chain employs TRBV15 and TRBJ2-3; D is ambiguous. The CDR3 length is 15 residues. Trimming removed 5 bases from V and 2 bases from J, with 14 bases in between. The V gene's germline CDR1 is LNHNV and CDR2 YYDKDF (reference sequence). The CDR3 here is CATSFGRPDTDTQYF. In DNA, the CDR3 is TGTGCCACCAGCTTCGGCAGGCCCGACACAGATACGCAGTATTTT. Using reference TRBV15 and TRBJ2-3 for the parts outside the CDR3, the full variable domain is DAMVIQNPRYQVTQFGKPVTLSCSQTLNHNVMYWYQQKSSQAPKLLFHYYDKDFNNEADTPDNFQSRRPNTSFCFLDIRSPGLGDTAMYLCATSFGRPDTDTQYFGPGTRLTVL.

The chain uses TRBV6-1 and TRBJ2-7; 11 nucleotides align to TRBD2. The V gene end was trimmed by 8 bases and the J gene end by 1 base; junction bases not matched to a gene: 7. There are 15 residues in the CDR3. Germline CDR1 is MNHNS and CDR2 is SASEGT. In DNA form, the CDR3 reads TGTGCCAGCGCCGCCCGGACTAGCGGGTCCTACGAGCAGTACTTC. Residues: CASAARTSGSYEQYF.

The chain is built from TRBV11-2 and TRBJ1-2; D might be TRBD1 (5 bases). V was clipped by 6 bases and J by 2 bases, with 13 bases between them. The CDR3 sequence is 14 residues long. Germline V gene sequence: CDR1 SGHAT, CDR2 FQNNGV. The CDR3 loop reads CASRGDGINYGYTF. In DNA, the CDR3 is TGTGCCAGCAGAGGGGACGGAATAAACTATGGCTACACCTTC.

This clone was detected a few times. The rearrangement links TRBV7-3 to TRBJ1-1; no definite D call. Between the trimmed V and J ends, which lost 2 bases and 2 bases, there was a span of 9 bases. The CDR3 has 14 amino acids. CDR1 is SGHTA, CDR2 FQGTGA, per germline. For the CDR3, the DNA is TGTGCCAGCAGCTTAGGTGGCATCAACACTGAAGCTTTCTTT. It encodes CASSLGGINTEAFF.

This chain links TRBV25-1 with TRBJ1-1; 7 bases map to TRBD1. V was pared by 6 bases and J by 2 bases, with 3 bases of the junction left unmatched. This CDR3 is 13 amino acids long. The V gene's germline CDR1 is MGHDK and CDR2 SYGVNS. CDR3 coding DNA: TGTGCCAGCAGGACAGGGACCAACACTGAAGCTTTCTTT. This translates into CASRTGTNTEAFF.

V and J are TRBV7-2 and TRBJ1-2, with a tentative D call TRBD1 (5 bases). Germline CDR1 is SGHTA and CDR2 is FQGNSA. Trimming took 2 bases from V and 2 from J, leaving 9 bases between them. This CDR3 spans 14 amino acids. The CDR3: CASSLTPGNYGYTF. The CDR3 DNA reads TGTGCCAGCAGCTTAACCCCAGGGAACTATGGCTACACCTTC.

V and J are TRBV5-1 and TRBJ1-2; TRBD1 might be the D (5 bases). Germline V gene lookup returns CDR1 SGHRS and CDR2 YFSETQ. This CDR3 contains 14 residues. Trimming removed 2 bases from V and 0 bases from J, with 8 bases in between. CDR3 in amino acids: CASSLLTANYGYTF. DNA of the CDR3: TGCGCCAGCAGCTTATTGACAGCTAACTATGGCTACACCTTC.

J is TRBJ2-5 and V is TRBV5-8; 9 bases are shared with TRBD1. The J segment lost 5 bases and the V segment lost 4 bases, leaving 15 bases of the junction unmatched. Germline lookup yields CDR1 SGHTS and CDR2 YDEGEE. The CDR3 is 17 amino acids. As DNA, the CDR3 is TGTGCCAGCAGCACTGGGACAGGGAGTGGTCGACGGGAGACCCAGTACTTC. Encoded protein: CASSTGTGSGRRETQYF. The full variable domain, completed using reference TRBV5-8 and TRBJ2-5, is EAGVTQSPTHLIKTRGQQATLRCSPISGHTSVYWYQQALGLGLQFLLWYDEGEERNRGNFPPRFSGRQFPNYSSELNVNALELEDSALYLCASSTGTGSGRRETQYFGPGTRLLVL.

This clone has just one count. The chain uses TRBV5-6 and TRBJ2-7; the D gene is possibly TRBD1 (5 bases). This CDR3 has 12 residues. Trimming left V 2 bases short and J 7 bases short, with 10 bases between. Germline CDR1 SGHDT, CDR2 YYEEEE. The CDR3 DNA sequence: TGTGCCAGCAGCTTCCTTCGGACAGAGCAGTACTTC. Its translation is CASSFLRTEQYF. Full variable domain (missing parts from reference TRBV5-6 and TRBJ2-7): DAGVTQSPTHLIKTRGQQVTLRCSPKSGHDTVSWYQQALGQGPQFIFQYYEEEERQRGNFPDRFSGHQFPNYSSELNVNALLLGDSALYLCASSFLRTEQYFGPGTRLTVT.

V usage is TRBV6-6 and J usage is TRBJ2-7; unclear D gene. This CDR3 has 14 amino acids. Trimming stripped 0 bases from V and 6 bases from J, with 12 bases between. CDR1 and CDR2 (germline): MNHNY, SVGAGI (reference sequence). The CDR3 bases are TGTGCCAGCAGTTACTCGAGATCAGCGAGCGAGCAGTACTTC. It yields the protein CASSYSRSASEQYF.

This chain links TRBV7-6 with TRBJ1-1; the D gene is possibly TRBD1 (5 bases). This CDR3 has 16 residues. In germline, CDR1 is SGHVS, CDR2 FNYEAQ. Between the trimmed V and J ends, which lost 5 bases and 4 bases, there was a span of 20 bases. The CDR3 DNA sequence: TGTGCCAGCAGCCCAAGCCGACAGATTCGGAGCACTGAAGCTTTCTTT. Its translation: CASSPSRQIRSTEAFF.

The rearrangement joins TRBV5-4 to TRBJ2-3, with 7 nucleotides matching TRBD2. This CDR3 spans 15 amino acids. The trim removed 4 bases at V and 0 bases at J, leaving 5 bases unmatched. Germline V CDR1 and CDR2: SGHNT, YYREEE (reference sequence). The CDR3 loop reads CASSGTSVSTDTQYF. The CDR3 DNA sequence: TGTGCCAGCAGCGGTACTAGCGTCAGCACAGATACGCAGTATTTT. The whole variable domain, remainder taken from reference TRBV5-4 and TRBJ2-3, is ETGVTQSPTHLIKTRGQQVTLRCSSQSGHNTVSWYQQALGQGPQFIFQYYREEENGRGNFPPRFSGLQFPNYSSELNVNALELDDSALYLCASSGTSVSTDTQYFGPGTRLTVL.

This rearrangement joins TRBV7-6 to TRBJ2-1, with 12 bases lining up with TRBD2. The CDR3 runs to 18 residues. The germline gives CDR1 SGHVS, CDR2 FNYEAQ. Trimming at V came to 1 base and at J to 1 base, leaving 5 bases not matched to a gene. CDR3 residues: CASSLGLAGGRSYNEQFF. Here the CDR3 DNA reads TGTGCCAGCAGCTTAGGGCTAGCGGGGGGGCGATCCTACAATGAGCAGTTCTTC.

This clone was observed once. The gene calls are TRBV30 and TRBJ2-3, with D uncertain. In germline, CDR1 is GTSNPN, CDR2 SVGIG (reference sequence). V lost 4 bases, J lost 6 bases, and 23 bases lay in between. The CDR3 runs to 16 residues. The CDR3: CAWTGVAVSNGDTQYF. The CDR3 DNA is TGTGCCTGGACTGGGGTGGCAGTATCTAACGGGGATACGCAGTATTTT.

The V call is TRBV4-2, the J call TRBJ2-2; a weak D match, TRBD1 (6 bases). Germline lookup yields CDR1 LGHNA and CDR2 YNFKEQ. V shed 1 base and J shed 5 bases, with 14 bases lying between them. The CDR3 contains 16 residues. Here the CDR3 DNA reads TGTGCCAGCAGCCAAGTAACAGGGACGTGGACCGGGGAGCTGTTTTTT. Residues: CASSQVTGTWTGELFF.

The chain joins TRBV7-9 to TRBJ2-5, with D maybe TRBD2 (6 bases). V was cut by 2 bases and J by 4 bases, with 11 bases left in between. Germline values: CDR1 SEHNR, CDR2 FQNEAQ (reference sequence). CDR3 size: 14 residues. The CDR3 region has the DNA TGTGCCAGCAGCTTAAACGGGGGTGGAGAGACCCAGTACTTC. It specifies CASSLNGGGETQYF.

This clone appeared a single time. The rearrangement uses TRBV5-1 and TRBJ2-5, with 7 bases lining up with TRBD2. CDR3 length equals 15 residues. With 3 bases clipped from V and 4 bases from J, the junction kept 9 bases outside the gene matches. The germline V gene encodes CDR1 SGHRS and CDR2 YFSETQ. Written as DNA, the CDR3 is TGCGCCAGCAGCTGGGGAAGTGGGGGGGGAGAGACCCAGTACTTC. Residues: CASSWGSGGGETQYF.